A selection of T cell receptor beta chains follows, all from one sample in a study of T cell clonotyping in hematopoietic cell transplantation. Repertoires were generated with immunoSEQ multiplex PCR, while TCRdb's copy carries only in-frame clones and drops some. The table records about 16,000 clones, roughly 93% of them present only once. The sample here was peripheral blood mononuclear cells, taken before stem cell transplant. The receptor set was obtained from a man younger than 35 with biphenotypic leukemia. Some clones in this sample may be carry-over from other donors' samples. Both conserved end residues are part of each CDR3. D genes are given only for firm matches. Rows give clone size only sometimes, using once, few, many, or a class for an expanded clone.

clone_size j_call d_call v_call cdr3_nt cdr3_aa
- TRBJ2-7 TRBD2 TRBV11-2 TGTGCCAGCAGCTTAAGACGGGCGGGGGGGCCCCACGAGCAGTACTTC CASSLRRAGGPHEQYF
- TRBJ2-1 - TRBV5-1 TGCGCCAGCAGCCCCCCGTGGGGGGTCTCCTACAATGAGCAGTTCTTC CASSPPWGVSYNEQFF
- TRBJ2-7 - TRBV30 TGTGCCTGGGTTTCCGCCTACGAGCAGTACTTC CAWVSAYEQYF
- TRBJ1-1 - TRBV4-1 TGCGCCAGCAGCCAGACTAACACTGAAGCTTTCTTT CASSQTNTEAFF
- TRBJ2-2 - TRBV5-6 TGTGCCAGCAGCTTGGGGGGCGGGGAGCTGTTTTTT CASSLGGGELFF
- TRBJ1-1 - TRBV27 TGTGCCAGCAGACGCGGGACGGGAACTGAAGCTTTCTTT CASRRGTGTEAFF
- TRBJ2-7 - TRBV9 TGTGCCAGCAGCGTAGGAGACAGCATCTGGTACGAGCAGTACTTC CASSVGDSIWYEQYF
- TRBJ2-7 - TRBV7-2 TGTGCCAGCAGCTTAGCGACGGGAAGTTTGGACGAGCAGTACTTC CASSLATGSLDEQYF
- TRBJ2-5 - TRBV7-2 TGTGCCAGCAGCTTAGAAGGGACCTTAAAGACCCAGTACTTC CASSLEGTLKTQYF
- TRBJ2-5 TRBD2 TRBV7-2 TGTGCCAGCAGAACCGGGACTAGCGGGGGGCGATTTAAAGAGACCCAGTACTTC CASRTGTSGGRFKETQYF
- TRBJ2-7 TRBD1 TRBV25-1 TGTGCCAGCAGTGAAGGGGGTACAGGGGGAGTTTACGAGCAGTACTTC CASSEGGTGGVYEQYF
- TRBJ1-2 - TRBV30 TGTGCCTGGAGTGCTCTTGGGTATGGCTACACCTTC CAWSALGYGYTF
- TRBJ2-7 - TRBV7-2 TGTGCCAGCAGCTTTAGCGGATCCAATATCGAGCAGTACTTC CASSFSGSNIEQYF
- TRBJ1-5 TRBD1 TRBV6-5 TGTGCCAGCAGGTACGAAACAGGGGGCTCGGGGCAGCCCCAGCATTTT CASRYETGGSGQPQHF
- TRBJ2-3 TRBD2 TRBV7-3 TGTGCCAGCAGTCCCATGGCGGGGGGCACAGATACGCAGTATTTT CASSPMAGGTDTQYF
- TRBJ2-7 TRBD1 TRBV5-5 TGTGCCAGCAGCCTGGGGACAGCGGTCGAGCAGTACTTC CASSLGTAVEQYF
- TRBJ1-5 - TRBV6-6 TGTGCCAGCAGTTCCACGGGGGCTAATCAGCCCCAGCATTTT CASSSTGANQPQHF
- TRBJ2-7 TRBD2 TRBV11-1 TGTGCCAGCAGCAGGACTAGCGGGGAAACCTACGAGCAGTACTTC CASSRTSGETYEQYF
- TRBJ2-3 - TRBV28 TGTGCCAGCAGTGCCCGCATGGGTACGCAGTATTTT CASSARMGTQYF
once TRBJ2-7 - TRBV5-6 TGTGCCAGCAGCTCGGGACGCAACTCCTACGAGCAGTACTTC CASSSGRNSYEQYF
- TRBJ1-5 - TRBV9 TGTGCCAGCAGCGTAGCCCCAAATCAGCCCCAGCATTTT CASSVAPNQPQHF
- TRBJ2-5 - TRBV7-2 TGTGCCAGCAGCTCGCAGGGGGAGACCCAGTACTTC CASSSQGETQYF
few TRBJ2-1 - TRBV7-2 TGTGCCAGCAGCCCCCCCCCTCCGGGGAGTTACAATGAGCAGTTCTTC CASSPPPPGSYNEQFF
once TRBJ1-1 TRBD1 TRBV7-8 TGTGCCAGCAGCTTGACAGGGGTGAACACTGAAGCTTTCTTT CASSLTGVNTEAFF
once TRBJ2-5 - TRBV20-1 TGCAGTGCCACCGGGGGTGAGACCCAGTACTTC CSATGGETQYF
once TRBJ2-7 - TRBV27 TGTGCCAGCAGTTTGACTAGCTCCTACGAGCAGTACTTC CASSLTSSYEQYF
once TRBJ1-5 - TRBV7-2 TGTGCCAGCAGCTTAGGGGGCGATCAGCCCCAGCATTTT CASSLGGDQPQHF
- TRBJ2-1 TRBD2 TRBV4-3 TGCGCCAGCAGCCAAGAGGGGCGACTAGCGGGGACCTCCTACAATGAGCAGTTCTTC CASSQEGRLAGTSYNEQFF
- TRBJ1-2 - TRBV5-6 TGTGCCAGCAGCGCAGGGTTCTCGGGCTACACCTTC CASSAGFSGYTF
- TRBJ1-2 TRBD1 TRBV6-5 TGTGCCAGCAGTTACTCAGGAAGAGGGGGCCCTGGCTACACCTTC CASSYSGRGGPGYTF
- TRBJ1-1 - TRBV6-5 TGTGCCAGCAGTCCTTGGCAGGCCCAAGAAGCTTTCTTT CASSPWQAQEAFF
- TRBJ1-1 TRBD1 TRBV29-1 TGCAGCGTTGTGCAGGGGGGAACTGAAGCTTTCTTT CSVVQGGTEAFF
- TRBJ1-1 - TRBV7-9 TGTGCCAGCAGCTTCAAGAACACTGAAGCTTTCTTT CASSFKNTEAFF
- TRBJ2-2 TRBD1 TRBV6-5 TGTGCCAGCAGTTACAGGACAGGGGGGGACACCGGGGAGCTGTTTTTT CASSYRTGGDTGELFF
- TRBJ1-6 - TRBV9 TGTGCCAGCAGCGTAGGACCGACTAATTCACCCCTCCACTTT CASSVGPTNSPLHF
once TRBJ1-1 - TRBV7-8 TGTGCCAGCAGCTTTCAAGGACAGAACACTGAAGCTTTCTTT CASSFQGQNTEAFF
- TRBJ2-7 - TRBV19 TGTGCCAGTAGCCCGGGCCAACCCCGCGAGCAGTACTTC CASSPGQPREQYF
- TRBJ1-3 - TRBV14 TGTGCCAGCAGCGATGCAAAGAGCTCTGGAAACACCATATATTTT CASSDAKSSGNTIYF
- TRBJ2-5 - TRBV2 TGTGCCAGCAGTAGGGTCCCCGGGGGAGAGACCCAGTACTTC CASSRVPGGETQYF
- TRBJ2-7 TRBD2 TRBV7-2 TGTGCCAGCAGCCAAGGACTAGAGATATCCTACGAGCAGTACTTC CASSQGLEISYEQYF
- TRBJ2-7 - TRBV6-6 TGTGCCAGCAGTTACTCGTCATCAACAGACGAGCAGTACTTC CASSYSSSTDEQYF
- TRBJ1-1 TRBD1 TRBV30 TGTGCCTGGGACAGGGTCCTGAACACTGAAGCTTTCTTT CAWDRVLNTEAFF
medium-sized TRBJ2-7 TRBD1 TRBV7-9 TGTGCCAGCAGCCGAACCGGGACAGAATTCTACGAGCAGTACTTC CASSRTGTEFYEQYF
- TRBJ2-5 - TRBV30 TGTGCCTGGATACCAAATCAAGAGACCCAGTACTTC CAWIPNQETQYF
- TRBJ2-6 - TRBV4-1 TGCGCCAGCAGCCCACTGGGGGCGGGCGGGGCCAACGTCCTGACTTTC CASSPLGAGGANVLTF
- TRBJ2-7 - TRBV19 TGTGCCAGTAGTATTGTCCCGGACTCCTACGAGCAGTACTTC CASSIVPDSYEQYF
- TRBJ2-1 TRBD2 TRBV27 TGTGCCAGCAGTCTCACCGGGACTAGCGAGGCATATGAGCAGTTCTTC CASSLTGTSEAYEQFF
- TRBJ2-7 - TRBV30 TGTGCCTGGAGTGCGGGACGACCTGACAGGTGGGAGCAGTACTTC CAWSAGRPDRWEQYF
- TRBJ2-3 - TRBV9 TGTGCCAGCAGCGTAGAGGGGCGTAGAACAGATACGCAGTATTTT CASSVEGRRTDTQYF
once TRBJ2-1 - TRBV7-8 TGTGCCAGCAGCTTTGGGGGGGGCCGACGGGATGAGCAGTTCTTC CASSFGGGRRDEQFF
- TRBJ2-1 TRBD2 TRBV15 TGTGCCACCAGCCCGACCCCGGGACTAGCGGGGGCCAGCTCCTACAATGAGCAGTTCTTC CATSPTPGLAGASSYNEQFF
- TRBJ2-1 TRBD1 TRBV7-9 TGTGCCAGCAGCTTCCGACAGGGGGTGGTATATGAGCAGTTCTTC CASSFRQGVVYEQFF
- TRBJ2-5 - TRBV5-1 TGCGCCAGCAGCTTGTCTAGATCAGCCGGGGAGACCCAGTACTTC CASSLSRSAGETQYF
- TRBJ1-6 - TRBV4-1 TGCGCCAGCAGCGGCGAGTCCAATTCACCCCTCCACTTT CASSGESNSPLHF
- TRBJ1-6 - TRBV5-6 TGTGCCAGCAGCTCGATCAGGGAAGGGTCCTCACCCCTCCACTTT CASSSIREGSSPLHF
- TRBJ2-5 - TRBV5-8 TGTGCCAGCACATCAGAGACCCAGTACTTC CASTSETQYF
- TRBJ1-6 - TRBV30 TGTGCCTGGGGGACGGGGGATTCACCCCTCCACTTT CAWGTGDSPLHF
- TRBJ2-7 TRBD1 TRBV10-2 TGCGCCAGCAGGCAGGGGGTGGCCTACGAGCAGTACTTC CASRQGVAYEQYF